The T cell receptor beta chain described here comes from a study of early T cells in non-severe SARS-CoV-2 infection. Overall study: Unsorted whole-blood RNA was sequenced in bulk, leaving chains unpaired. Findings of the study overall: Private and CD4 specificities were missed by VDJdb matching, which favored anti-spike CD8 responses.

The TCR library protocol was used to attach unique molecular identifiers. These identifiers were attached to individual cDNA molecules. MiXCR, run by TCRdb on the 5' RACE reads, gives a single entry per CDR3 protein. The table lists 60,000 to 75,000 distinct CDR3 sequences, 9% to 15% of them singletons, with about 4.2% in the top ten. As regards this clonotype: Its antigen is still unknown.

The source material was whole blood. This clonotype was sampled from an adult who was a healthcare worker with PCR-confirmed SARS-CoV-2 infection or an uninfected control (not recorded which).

The CDR3 bases are TGTGCCAGCAGCCCCGCATCCGGCTCCTACAATGAGCAGTTCTTC. As protein: CASSPASGSYNEQFF. This sequence joins TRBV5-4 and TRBJ2-1, with D hard to call. CDR3 length equals 15 residues. The germline gives CDR1 SGHNT, CDR2 YYREEE (reference sequence). The V gene lost 4 bases and the J gene lost 0 bases, with 11 bases spanning the gap.